Each of the 25 T cell receptor beta chains below was sequenced from the same sample in a study of CD8 T cells in ankylosing spondylitis. Study-level results: A motif of roughly eight highly homologous TCR beta variants was seen as apparently characteristic of ankylosing spondylitis blood.

Using its own MiXCR run on the 5' RACE reads, TCRdb lists one record per CDR3 protein. Of 450,000 or so distinct CDR3 sequences in the sample, roughly 26% are singletons; the top ten hold 0.89%. These receptors' targets are unknown. The sample taken for sequencing was blood, either unsorted or a sorted T cell fraction (not recorded which). The receptors were sampled from a male donor with ankylosing spondylitis.

This sequence joins TRBV6-6 and TRBJ1-1; D possibly corresponds to TRBD1 (6 bases). V was cut by 5 bases and J by 7 bases, with 8 bases left in between. Germline CDR1 and CDR2: MNHNY and SVGAGI (reference sequence). This CDR3 contains 11 residues. Here the CDR3 DNA reads TGTGCCAGCAGTGCAGGGGTTGAAGCTTTCTTT. This encodes CASSAGVEAFF.

The chain carries TRBV12-3 or TRBV12-4 and TRBJ1-1; D not resolved. This CDR3 comprises 14 residues. V dropped 3 bases and J dropped 1 base, with 9 bases sitting between them. The CDR3 loop is CASSFKGSNTEAFF. Written as DNA, the CDR3 is TGTGCCAGCAGTTTCAAGGGATCGAACACTGAAGCTTTCTTT.

This clonotype occurred many times. This chain uses TRBV20-1 with TRBJ2-3, with 9 positions matching TRBD2. The CDR3 covers 15 residues. Losses at the gene ends were 4 bases for V and 3 bases for J; bases not matched to a gene: 8. The germline V gene has CDR1 DFQATT and CDR2 SNEGSKA (reference sequence). The CDR3 reads CSATVAGGLTDTQYF. The CDR3 region has the DNA TGCAGTGCTACAGTCGCGGGAGGGCTGACAGATACGCAGTATTTT.

This clonotype was found a few times. The chain combines TRBV5-1 with TRBJ2-5; D gene unclear. The CDR3 runs to 13 residues. Germline CDR1 reads SGHRS; CDR2 reads YFSETQ. Trimming stripped 0 bases from V and 4 bases from J, with 7 bases between. The CDR3 reads CASSLVLAETQYF. As DNA, the CDR3 is TGCGCCAGCAGCTTGGTCCTGGCAGAGACCCAGTACTTC.

The chain joins TRBV5-1 to TRBJ2-1; 8 nucleotides agree with TRBD2. This CDR3 has 19 amino acids. Germline trimming cut 1 base from V and 4 bases from J; bases unmatched to any gene: 16. Looked up from germline, CDR1 is SGHRS and CDR2 is YFSETQ. The DNA for the CDR3 is TGCGCCAGCAGCTTGTGGCCGGGTATAGCGGGAAGGGGGTACAATGAGCAGTTCTTC. Encoded protein: CASSLWPGIAGRGYNEQFF.

There are a few counts of this clonotype. V gene TRBV12-3 or TRBV12-4 combines with J gene TRBJ1-3; 9 bases line up with TRBD1. The CDR3 is 15 amino acids. V lost 5 bases and J lost 2; bases outside the gene matches: 4. The CDR3 protein is CASSAQGAAGNTIYF. The CDR3 DNA reads TGTGCCAGCAGTGCACAGGGGGCGGCTGGAAACACCATATATTTT.

This clonotype came up a few times. This sequence joins TRBV6-4 and TRBJ2-2; tentative D call: TRBD1 (7 bases). Germline V CDR1 and CDR2: MRHNA, SNTAGT. V was cut by 0 bases and J by 4 bases, with 15 bases left in between. The CDR3 spans 17 residues. The CDR3 spells CASSDSSQGGSTGELFF. CDR3 coding DNA: TGTGCCAGCAGTGACTCGAGTCAGGGGGGAAGCACCGGGGAGCTGTTTTTT.

This chain connects TRBV11-1 to TRBJ1-1; 10 bases are shared with TRBD1. The junction had 9 bases not matched to a gene; V was cut back by 6 bases and J by 5 bases. The CDR3 is 15 amino acids. Germline lookup yields CDR1 SGHAT and CDR2 FQDESV (reference sequence). The CDR3 protein is CASSDRGRRGTEAFF. The CDR3 DNA follows: TGTGCCAGCAGTGACAGGGGGCGCCGGGGGACTGAAGCTTTCTTT.

This chain links TRBV4-2 with TRBJ2-6; D remains unclear. The CDR3 extends over 16 amino acids. The ends were cut back, 3 bases at V and 0 bases at J, with 9 bases in the middle. CDR1 LGHNA and CDR2 YNFKEQ come from the germline V gene. The CDR3 region has the DNA TGTGCCAGCAGCCAGGTGGGCCCCTCTGGGGCCAACGTCCTGACTTTC. Protein product: CASSQVGPSGANVLTF.

The rearrangement joins TRBV2 to TRBJ2-3; 13 nucleotides line up with TRBD2. Per the germline V gene, CDR1 is SNHLY and CDR2 is FYNNEI. The CDR3 totals 14 residues. The CDR3 spells CAGLAGVVADTQYF. For the CDR3, the DNA is TGTGCAGGACTAGCGGGAGTGGTTGCAGATACGCAGTATTTT.

The chain is built from TRBV29-1 and TRBJ1-1; D perhaps matches TRBD1 (6 bases). Germline V gene lookup returns CDR1 SQVTM and CDR2 ANQGSEA. CDR3 size: 13 residues. V dropped 5 bases and J dropped 0 bases, with 10 bases sitting between them. The CDR3 region has the DNA TGCAGCGTTAGGACAGAGATGAACACTGAAGCTTTCTTT. This gives the protein CSVRTEMNTEAFF.

This sequence joins TRBV12-3 or TRBV12-4 and TRBJ2-1; 15 bases match TRBD2. J gave up 4 bases and V 6 bases, and 4 bases lay outside the gene matches. The CDR3 totals 16 residues. In nucleotides, the CDR3 is TGTGCCAGCAGCCGCGGGACTAGCGGGAGGTACAATGAGCAGTTCTTC. Translated, it gives CASSRGTSGRYNEQFF.

This clonotype appeared a few times. V usage is TRBV3-1 and J usage is TRBJ1-4; TRBD1 agrees at 7 bases. V trimming: 4 bases; J trimming: 7 bases; junction bases outside the gene matches: 3. CDR1 is LGHDT and CDR2 is YNNKEL in the germline V gene (reference sequence). The CDR3 is made up of 13 amino acids. The DNA of the CDR3 is TGTGCCAGCAGCCGACAGGGCGGTGAAAAACTGTTTTTT. It translates to CASSRQGGEKLFF. Using reference TRBV3-1 and TRBJ1-4 for the parts outside the CDR3, the full variable domain is DTAVSQTPKYLVTQMGNDKSIKCEQNLGHDTMYWYKQDSKKFLKIMFSYNNKELIINETVPNRFSPKSPDKAHLNLHINSLELGDSAVYFCASSRQGGEKLFFGSGTQLSVL.

This clonotype was picked up a small number of times. The V gene is TRBV7-2, the J gene TRBJ1-5, with D possibly being TRBD1 (5 bases). The CDR3 length is 14 residues. V was pared by 5 bases and J by 3 bases, with 11 bases between. The germline gives CDR1 SGHTA, CDR2 FQGNSA. This CDR3 reads CASSVTVTNQPQHF. CDR3 nucleotide sequence: TGTGCCAGCAGCGTGACAGTTACCAATCAGCCCCAGCATTTT.

The chain carries TRBV2 and TRBJ2-5, with no clear D. Germline V gene lookup returns CDR1 SNHLY and CDR2 FYNNEI. Trimming removed 7 bases at V and 1 base at J, with 4 bases between. The CDR3 has 11 residues. CDR3 nucleotides: TGTGCCAGCAATCTCCAAGAGACCCAGTACTTC. Amino acids: CASNLQETQYF.

In nucleotides, the CDR3 is TGTGCCAGCAGCCAAGATAACGAGTGGAAGCTGAGAGAGACCCAGTACTTC. Encoded protein: CASSQDNEWKLRETQYF. The chain combines TRBV14 with TRBJ2-5; D ambiguous. Trimming pared 0 bases from V and 4 bases from J, leaving 18 bases between. The CDR3 consists of 17 residues. Germline-derived CDR1 and CDR2 are SGHDN and FVKESK.

In its sample, this clonotype was seen a few times. The gene calls are TRBV29-1 and TRBJ2-7; 8 positions match TRBD1. Germline V gene data show CDR1 as SQVTM and CDR2 as ANQGSEA. The V gene end was trimmed by 7 bases and the J gene end by 3 bases; junction bases not matched to a gene: 11. The CDR3 is 14 residues long. In DNA form, the CDR3 reads TGCAGCGGAAATCCCGGGACAGGCTTCTACGAGCAGTACGTC. Its protein is CSGNPGTGFYEQYV.

The chain carries TRBV7-2 and TRBJ2-1, with D hard to call. CDR3 size: 16 residues. In germline, CDR1 is SGHTA, CDR2 FQGNSA. V lost 5 bases and J lost 2, with 16 bases in between. The CDR3 is CASSAQQGTTYNEQFF. The DNA for the CDR3 is TGTGCCAGCAGCGCCCAACAAGGAACCACCTACAATGAGCAGTTCTTC.

The chain couples TRBV21-1 to TRBJ2-1; TRBD1, the table's D call, lacks a check against the DNA. TRBV21-1 is recorded as a pseudogene. This CDR3 has 16 amino acids. CDR3 region: CASSKAKRLGGNEQFF. The CDR3 nucleotides are TGTGCCAGCAGCAAAGCGAAGAGGCTAGGGGGGAATGAGCAGTTCTTC.

In its sample, this clonotype was seen many times. The V gene is TRBV5-1, the J gene TRBJ1-1; TRBD1 is a possible D gene (5 bases). V was clipped by 0 bases and J by 4 bases, with 10 bases between them. Germline values: CDR1 SGHRS, CDR2 YFSETQ. CDR3 length equals 14 residues. The CDR3: CASSLEGAGTEAFF. The DNA for the CDR3 is TGCGCCAGCAGCTTGGAAGGGGCTGGCACTGAAGCTTTCTTT.

The rearrangement uses TRBV29-1 and TRBJ2-2; TRBD2 matches 12 bases. V lost 6 bases and J lost 5; bases outside the gene matches: 1. CDR1 is SQVTM, CDR2 ANQGSEA, per germline. The CDR3 totals 13 residues. Here the CDR3 DNA reads TGCAGCGTCGGGACTAGCGGGACCGGGGAGCTGTTTTTT. Translated: CSVGTSGTGELFF.

The table lists this clonotype with many counts. The V call is TRBV10-3, the J call TRBJ2-5, with D maybe TRBD1 (6 bases). The CDR3 contains 15 residues. V lost 4 bases, J lost 1 base, and 13 bases lay in between. The germline V gene has CDR1 ENHRY and CDR2 SYGVKD. CDR3: CAISGSDRLQETQYF. The CDR3 nucleotides read TGTGCCATCAGTGGGTCGGACAGACTCCAAGAGACCCAGTACTTC.

The gene calls are TRBV10-3 and TRBJ2-5; 10 bases line up with TRBD2. This CDR3 spans 14 amino acids. Germline CDR1 and CDR2: ENHRY and SYGVKD. Germline trimming cut 10 bases from V and 4 bases from J; bases unmatched to any gene: 9. In DNA form, the CDR3 reads TGTGCCACTTCAGCGGGAGGGGAGCGAGAGACCCAGTACTTC. Encoded protein: CATSAGGERETQYF.

This clonotype has a handful of counts. V and J are TRBV5-1 and TRBJ2-2, with 7 bases fitting TRBD1. Germline-derived CDR1 and CDR2 are SGHRS and YFSETQ. The CDR3 length is 14 residues. J was trimmed by 4 bases and V by 4 bases; bases with no gene match: 4. CDR3 bases: TGCGCCAGCAGCCTGACAGGGTTCACCGGGGAGCTGTTTTTT. Residues: CASSLTGFTGELFF.

This clonotype has just a few counts. V and J are TRBV12-3 or TRBV12-4 and TRBJ1-4; 8 bases are a match to TRBD1. This CDR3 has 16 amino acids. J was trimmed by 1 base and V by 6 bases; bases with no gene match: 7. The CDR3 DNA is TGTGCCAGCAGCCCGGGACAGGAACGAACTAATGAAAAACTGTTTTTT. Protein sequence: CASSPGQERTNEKLFF.